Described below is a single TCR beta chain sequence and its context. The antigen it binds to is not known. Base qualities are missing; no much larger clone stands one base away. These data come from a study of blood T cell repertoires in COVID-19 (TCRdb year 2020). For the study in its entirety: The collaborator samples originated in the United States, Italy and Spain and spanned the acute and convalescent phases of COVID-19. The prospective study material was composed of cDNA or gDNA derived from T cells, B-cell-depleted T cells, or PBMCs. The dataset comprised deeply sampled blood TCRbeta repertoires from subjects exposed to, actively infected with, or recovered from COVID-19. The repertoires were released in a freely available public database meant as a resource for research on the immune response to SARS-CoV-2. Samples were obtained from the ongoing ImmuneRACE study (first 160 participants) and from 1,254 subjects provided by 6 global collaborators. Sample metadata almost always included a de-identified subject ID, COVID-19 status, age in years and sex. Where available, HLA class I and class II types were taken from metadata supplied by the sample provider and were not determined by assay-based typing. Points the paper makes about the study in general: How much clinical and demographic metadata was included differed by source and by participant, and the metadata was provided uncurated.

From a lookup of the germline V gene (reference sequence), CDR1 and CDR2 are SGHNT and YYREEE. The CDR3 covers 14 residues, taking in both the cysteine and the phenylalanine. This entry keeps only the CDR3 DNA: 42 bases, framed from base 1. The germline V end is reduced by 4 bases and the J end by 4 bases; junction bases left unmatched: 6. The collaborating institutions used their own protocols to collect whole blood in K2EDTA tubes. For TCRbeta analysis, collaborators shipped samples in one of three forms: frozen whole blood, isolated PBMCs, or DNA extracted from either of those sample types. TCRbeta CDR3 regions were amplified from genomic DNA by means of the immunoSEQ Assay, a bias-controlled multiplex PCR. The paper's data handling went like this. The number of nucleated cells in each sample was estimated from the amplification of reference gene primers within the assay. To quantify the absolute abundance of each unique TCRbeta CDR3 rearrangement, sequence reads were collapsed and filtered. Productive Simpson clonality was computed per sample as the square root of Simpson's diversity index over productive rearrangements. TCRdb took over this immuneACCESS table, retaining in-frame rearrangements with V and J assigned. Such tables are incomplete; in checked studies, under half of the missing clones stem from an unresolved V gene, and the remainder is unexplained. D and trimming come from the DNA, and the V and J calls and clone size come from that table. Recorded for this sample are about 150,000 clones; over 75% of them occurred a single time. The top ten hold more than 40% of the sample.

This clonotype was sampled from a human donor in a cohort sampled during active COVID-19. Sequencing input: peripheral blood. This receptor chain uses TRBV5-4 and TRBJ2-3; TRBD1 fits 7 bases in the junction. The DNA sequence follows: TGTGCCAGCAGCAAAACGGACAGGCCAGATACGCAGTATTTT. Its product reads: CASSKTDRPDTQYF.